This TCR beta chain was captured by sequencing in a study of PD-L1 blockade in urothelial cancer. At the level of the study: Atezolizumab at 1,200 mg intravenously every 3 weeks was started by patients in about 2014. Patients with male sex and bladder-origin urothelial cancer accounted for twenty-five of 29 enrolled. T cells numbered a median of roughly 150,000 in the blood samples.

V lost 1 base and J 6 bases, leaving 11 bases between the germline ends. Looked up from germline, CDR1 is SGHRS and CDR2 is YFSETQ. The CDR3 runs to 13 residues. The repertoire was sequenced with immunoSEQ multiplex PCR; TCRdb's copy has only in-frame clones and lacks some. The sample shows over 70,000 clones, over 65% of them seen only once. Time point in this sample: peripheral blood 6 weeks after treatment start. Samples were collected from each patient before treatment and during treatment. Each patient gave between 1 and 8 of them in total. The receptor comes from an older man with urothelial cancer. Material: PBMCs, obtained around atezolizumab (anti-PD-L1) treatment. J is TRBJ2-7 and V is TRBV5-1, with D tentatively TRBD1 (6 bases). The CDR3 reads CASSLMAGVEQYF. CDR3 sequence (DNA): TGCGCCAGCAGCTTGATGGCAGGGGTCGAGCAGTACTTC. The full variable domain, rest sourced from reference TRBV5-1 and TRBJ2-7, is KAGVTQTPRYLIKTRGQQVTLSCSPISGHRSVSWYQQTPGQGLQFLFEYFSETQRNKGNFPGRFSGRQFSNSRSEMNVSTLELGDSALYLCASSLMAGVEQYFGPGTRLTVT.